These T cell receptor beta chains were read from a single sample in a study of tumor-infiltrating lymphocytes in oesophageal squamous cell carcinoma. TCRdb ran MiXCR on the PCR reads and lists one entry per CDR3 protein. The repertoire consists of about 21,000 distinct CDR3 sequences, with 36% occurring once and the leading ten covering about 12%. Input material: esophageal tumor tissue. Receptors were obtained from a male donor with esophageal squamous cell carcinoma. Both conserved end residues are part of each CDR3. D genes are given only for firm matches. Where a row states a size, it is once, few, many or the class of an expanded clone; other rows omit it.

>.|.|TRBV7-6|TRBJ2-5
TGTGCCAGCAGCCCTTATCAAGAGACCCAGTACTTC
CASSPYQETQYF
>few|.|TRBV7-2|TRBJ1-2
TGTGCCAGCAGTTCGACTAACTATGGCTACACCTTC
CASSSTNYGYTF
>many|.|TRBV27|TRBJ1-1
TGTGCCAGCAGACTACAGGGAATGAACACTGAAGCTTTCTTT
CASRLQGMNTEAFF
>few|.|TRBV5-1|TRBJ2-2
TGCGCCAGCAGCTTGGGGGTTCCCGGGGAGCTGTTTTTT
CASSLGVPGELFF
>.|.|TRBV11-2|TRBJ2-3
TGTGCCAGCAGCTTAGGACTGTTAGATACGCAGTATTTT
CASSLGLLDTQYF
>.|.|TRBV6-1|TRBJ2-7
TGTGCCAGCAGGACGCGGACAGCACCCAACGAGCAGTACTTC
CASRTRTAPNEQYF
>.|.|TRBV12-3/TRBV12-4|TRBJ2-6
TGTGCCAGCAGTCCGCGGGCCTCTTCAGCCCTACACTTT
CASSPRASSALHF
>many|TRBD1|TRBV5-1|TRBJ2-7
TGCGCCAGCAGCCCCCGGGACAGGGCTACCTACGAGCAGTACTTC
CASSPRDRATYEQYF
>many|.|TRBV6-6|TRBJ2-7
TGTGCCAGCAGTTACTTGGGGGGACTTAACGAGCAGTACTTC
CASSYLGGLNEQYF
>few|TRBD2|TRBV19|TRBJ2-2
TGTGCCAGTAGCGAAGGGGGACTAGCGGGAGCGGGCACCGGGGAGCTGTTTTTT
CASSEGGLAGAGTGELFF